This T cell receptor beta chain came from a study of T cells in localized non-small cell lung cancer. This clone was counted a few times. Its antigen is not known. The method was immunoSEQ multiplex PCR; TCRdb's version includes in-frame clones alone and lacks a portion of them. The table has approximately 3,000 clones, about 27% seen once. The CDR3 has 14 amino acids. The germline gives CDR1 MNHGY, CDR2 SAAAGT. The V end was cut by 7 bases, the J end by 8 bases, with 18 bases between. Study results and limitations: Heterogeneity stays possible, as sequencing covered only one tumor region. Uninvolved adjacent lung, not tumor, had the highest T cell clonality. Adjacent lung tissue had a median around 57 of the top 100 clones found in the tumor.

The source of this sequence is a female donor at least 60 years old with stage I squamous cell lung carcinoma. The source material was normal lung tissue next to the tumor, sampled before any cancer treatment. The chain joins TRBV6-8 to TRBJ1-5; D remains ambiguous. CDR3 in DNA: TGTGCCAGCACCGTACCGGAGGGAACGAAGCCCCAGCATTTT. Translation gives CASTVPEGTKPQHF.